This TCR beta chain was recorded in a study of control samples from healthy donors and cancer patients. The assay was immunoSEQ multiplex PCR, and TCRdb's table has in-frame clones only and misses some. The table lists over 100,000 clones, about nine tenths of them singletons. The CDR3 is made up of 12 amino acids. Germline V CDR1 and CDR2: MDHEN, SYDVKM. V gave up 6 bases and J gave up 7 bases, with 9 bases separating them. Specimen: blood. This clonotype was sampled from a man aged 40-55 years in good health. This sequence joins TRBV28 and TRBJ2-2, with D unclear. In DNA form, the CDR3 reads TGTGCCAGCAGGCCGGCGAGCGGGGAGCTGTTTTTT. Translation gives CASRPASGELFF.